This record concerns one T cell receptor (beta chain) sequence. No antigen is known for it. The method was immunoSEQ multiplex PCR; TCRdb's version includes in-frame clones alone and lacks a portion of them. Of around 5,000 clones listed, 76% are singletons. The data belong to a study of immune evolution from preneoplasia to lung adenocarcinoma. On the study more broadly: HLA loss of heterozygosity: under 7.5% AIS, about 15% MIA, over 30% ADC, none AAH. Broader study findings: Later-stage lesions appeared to have more T cells, more diversity, less clonality.

Macro-dissection enriched premalignant or tumor cells before nucleic acid extraction. The CDR3 runs to 13 residues. Germline V lookup: CDR1 MNHEY, CDR2 SVGAGI. Trimming pared 1 base from V and 5 bases from J, leaving 8 bases between. Sequencing input: FFPE minimally invasive lung adenocarcinoma tissue. This chain links TRBV6-5 with TRBJ1-2, with D unclear. The clonotype was recovered from a person between 65 and 79 years old with lung adenocarcinoma. The CDR3 nucleotides are TGTGCCAGCAGTTACTTTATCGGGTATGGCTACACCTTC. Residues: CASSYFIGYGYTF.